These 8 T cell receptor beta chains originate from one sample sequenced in a study of blood T cell repertoires in COVID-19. The data were produced by immunoSEQ multiplex PCR, yet TCRdb's version contains in-frame clones alone and is incomplete. This sample yields fewer than 300,000 clones, of which approximately 90% are seen a single time; approximately 0.84% belongs to the top ten. Sequencing input: peripheral blood. All receptors derive from a man aged 25 to 40 with acute or convalescent COVID-19.

V usage is TRBV19 and J usage is TRBJ1-2, with 7 bases fitting TRBD1. V lost 8 bases to trimming and J lost 2 bases; unmatched junction nucleotides: 8. The CDR3 runs 14 residues. Germline V gene sequence: CDR1 LNHDA, CDR2 SQIVND (reference sequence). The CDR3 region has the DNA TGTGCCAGTCTCCCTCGGGACAGCAACTATGGCTACACCTTC. Protein product: CASLPRDSNYGYTF. Full variable domain (rest looked up from reference TRBV19 and TRBJ1-2): DGGITQSPKYLFRKEGQNVTLSCEQNLNHDAMYWYRQDPGQGLRLIYYSQIVNDFQKGDIAEGYSVSREKKESFPLTVTSAQKNPTAFYLCASLPRDSNYGYTFGSGTRLTVV.

The chain links TRBV7-8 to TRBJ2-7; TRBD2 matches 10 bases. The V segment lost 5 bases and the J segment 5 bases; nucleotides outside the gene matches: 15. CDR1 is SGHVS and CDR2 is FQNEAQ in the germline V gene. The CDR3 runs to 17 residues. CDR3 DNA sequence: TGTGCCAGCAGCCCAGATCGTGGGGTAGCGGGAGGTAACGAGCAGTACTTC. Protein product: CASSPDRGVAGGNEQYF.

The V and J genes are TRBV4-1 and TRBJ1-6; TRBD1 is a possible D gene (6 bases). CDR3 length equals 16 residues. From germline, CDR1 is MGHRA and CDR2 YSYEKL. The V and J ends lost 6 bases and 5 bases respectively, with 17 bases between them. CDR3 bases: TGCGCCAGCAGAAAGGGGGGGGACGGGAATAATTCACCCCTCCACTTT. As protein: CASRKGGDGNNSPLHF.

The V gene is TRBV4-1, the J gene TRBJ2-6; 9 nucleotides align to TRBD2. From germline, CDR1 is MGHRA and CDR2 YSYEKL. The CDR3 loop spans 18 amino acids. V trimming: 1 base; J trimming: 3 bases; junction bases outside the gene matches: 7. Here the CDR3 reads CASSQAPLAGRGANVLTF. The DNA of the CDR3 is TGCGCCAGCAGCCAAGCTCCCCTAGCGGGGCGTGGGGCCAACGTCCTGACTTTC.

CDR3 residues: CASSLSTGQPQHF. CDR3 DNA: TGTGCCAGCAGCCTATCGACCGGGCAGCCCCAGCATTTT. The chain links TRBV4-2 to TRBJ1-5; no clear D gene. V shed 4 bases and J shed 7 bases, with 11 bases lying between them. Germline V lookup: CDR1 LGHNA, CDR2 YNFKEQ. The CDR3 has 13 amino acids.

The V call is TRBV28, the J call TRBJ1-4; D perhaps matches TRBD1 (6 bases). The CDR3 is 13 residues long. From germline, CDR1 is MDHEN and CDR2 SYDVKM. V was cut by 8 bases and J by 8 bases, with 15 bases left in between. The CDR3 reads CASVGGAGEKLFF. CDR3 in DNA: TGTGCCAGCGTAGGGGGGGCCGGGGAAAAACTGTTTTTT.

This sequence joins TRBV25-1 and TRBJ1-2; TRBD1 agrees at 9 bases. Per the germline V gene, CDR1 is MGHDK and CDR2 is SYGVNS. V gave up 5 bases and J gave up 5 bases; unmatched junction bases: 3. This CDR3 is built from 13 residues. CDR3 sequence (DNA): TGTGCCAGCAGTACAGGGGGCGTTTATGGCTACACCTTC. Translation: CASSTGGVYGYTF.

V gene TRBV9 combines with J gene TRBJ2-3; D might be TRBD1 (5 bases). The CDR3 is 14 amino acids. CDR1 and CDR2 (germline): SGDLS, YYNGEE. With 3 bases removed from V and 6 bases from J, the gap between germline ends came to 14 bases. CDR3: CASSARQFRDTQYF. The CDR3 nucleotides read TGTGCCAGCAGCGCTCGACAGTTCCGCGATACGCAGTATTTT.